The 22 T cell receptor beta chains below come from one sample, sequenced in a study of T-cell memory formation after mild COVID-19. Each CDR3 protein gets one entry after TCRdb re-called the 5' RACE reads with MiXCR. The sample lists roughly 250,000 distinct CDR3 sequences, around 17% seen once, with around 3.8% in the top ten. The source material was PBMCs or a T cell subset sorted from them (not recorded which). The receptors originated from a man aged 18-30 years who had mild COVID-19 (a few samples of this study predate the infection). Cell type and time point are not known.

The CDR3 here is CASSDPDLEQFF. In DNA form, the CDR3 reads TGCGCCAGCAGTGACCCGGACCTTGAGCAGTTCTTC. The chain joins TRBV10-1 to TRBJ2-1; D remains ambiguous. Germline V CDR1 and CDR2: WNHNN, SYGVQD (reference sequence). The CDR3 runs to 12 residues. V dropped 3 bases and J dropped 9 bases, with 9 bases sitting between them.

This clonotype has more than one count but fewer than ten. CDR3 loop: CSAGLAGGQGDTQYF. As DNA, the CDR3 is TGCAGCGCTGGACTAGCGGGGGGGCAGGGAGATACGCAGTATTTT. The V call is TRBV29-1, the J call TRBJ2-3, with TRBD2 matching over 15 bases. CDR1 and CDR2 from the germline V gene are SQVTM and ANQGSEA. The CDR3 consists of 15 residues. The J segment lost 5 bases and the V segment lost 7 bases, leaving 7 bases of the junction unmatched.

This clonotype was recorded a few times. The chain carries TRBV5-1 and TRBJ2-1; possibly TRBD1 for D (5 bases). V was clipped by 0 bases and J by 6 bases, with 7 bases between them. Germline values: CDR1 SGHRS, CDR2 YFSETQ. The CDR3 spans 13 residues. The DNA for the CDR3 is TGCGCCAGCAGCTTGGAAGGGGCCAATGAGCAGTTCTTC. As protein: CASSLEGANEQFF. The entire variable domain, with the rest obtained from reference TRBV5-1 and TRBJ2-1, is as follows: KAGVTQTPRYLIKTRGQQVTLSCSPISGHRSVSWYQQTPGQGLQFLFEYFSETQRNKGNFPGRFSGRQFSNSRSEMNVSTLELGDSALYLCASSLEGANEQFFGPGTRLTVL.

In its sample, this clonotype was seen a few times. The rearrangement joins TRBV14 to TRBJ2-6; 9 positions match TRBD1. V trimming: 4 bases; J trimming: 2 bases; junction bases outside the gene matches: 15. This CDR3 comprises 20 residues. Per the germline V gene, CDR1 is SGHDN and CDR2 is FVKESK. DNA of the CDR3: TGTGCCAGCAGCCTTTTCTGGACAGGGGAAACATTCACTGGGGCCAACGTCCTGACTTTC. Its protein product is CASSLFWTGETFTGANVLTF.

This clonotype showed up just a few times. The chain links TRBV5-6 to TRBJ1-1; a possible D gene is TRBD1 (5 bases). The CDR3 is 17 residues long. Germline V CDR1 and CDR2: SGHDT, YYEEEE. Trimming cost V 3 bases and J 1 base, with 19 bases left between them. CDR3 coding DNA: TGTGCCAGCAGCTCAAAGCCGGGACCGAGTACGAACACTGAAGCTTTCTTT. Translation: CASSSKPGPSTNTEAFF. The variable domain in full, with the rest retrieved from reference TRBV5-6 and TRBJ1-1, is DAGVTQSPTHLIKTRGQQVTLRCSPKSGHDTVSWYQQALGQGPQFIFQYYEEEERQRGNFPDRFSGHQFPNYSSELNVNALLLGDSALYLCASSSKPGPSTNTEAFFGQGTRLTVV.

This clonotype came up a few times. Here the CDR3 DNA reads TGTGCCAGCAGCCCCGCGGGGTTCAATACCTACGAGCAGTACTTC. Protein: CASSPAGFNTYEQYF. The chain is built from TRBV6-2 or TRBV6-3 and TRBJ2-7; D is possibly TRBD2 (6 bases). The CDR3 has 15 residues. Trimming removed 6 bases at V and 2 bases at J, with 17 bases between. The germline V gene has CDR1 MNHEY and CDR2 SVGEGT.

This clonotype came up a few times. CDR3 amino acids: CASTSERGGRDTQYF. CDR3 bases: TGTGCCAGCACCTCTGAGCGGGGGGGCCGAGATACGCAGTATTTT. This chain connects TRBV7-2 to TRBJ2-3; 10 bases match TRBD2. Germline loops: CDR1 SGHTA, CDR2 FQGNSA. The CDR3 extends over 15 amino acids. Trimming removed 7 bases from V and 5 bases from J; junction bases left unmatched: 9.

The chain links TRBV7-9 to TRBJ1-1, with D tentatively TRBD1 (5 bases). This CDR3 comprises 14 residues. Germline V gene lookup returns CDR1 SEHNR and CDR2 FQNEAQ (reference sequence). The V end lost 5 bases, the J end lost 4 bases, and 14 bases lay between the germline ends. The CDR3 DNA reads TGTGCCAGCAGCCGGGATACAGGACGCACTGAAGCTTTCTTT. This gives the protein CASSRDTGRTEAFF.

This chain links TRBV7-9 with TRBJ1-1; 8 bases agree with TRBD1. Germline loops: CDR1 SEHNR, CDR2 FQNEAQ (reference sequence). This CDR3 region has 16 residues. With 4 bases clipped from V and 1 base from J, the junction kept 8 bases outside the gene matches. For the CDR3, the DNA is TGTGCCAGCAGCTCCCGACAGGGGCTAAAGAACACTGAAGCTTTCTTT. Its protein product is CASSSRQGLKNTEAFF.

The chain combines TRBV29-1 with TRBJ1-1, with D maybe TRBD1 (5 bases). Trimming took off 4 bases at V and 4 bases at J, with 22 bases between the two ends. The germline V gene encodes CDR1 SQVTM and CDR2 ANQGSEA. CDR3 size: 16 residues. The CDR3 region is CSVGEAQGVVITEAFF. The CDR3, as DNA: TGCAGCGTTGGAGAGGCTCAAGGGGTGGTCATCACTGAAGCTTTCTTT. The entire variable domain, with the rest obtained from reference TRBV29-1 and TRBJ1-1, is as follows: SAVISQKPSRDICQRGTSLTIQCQVDSQVTMMFWYRQQPGQSLTLIATANQGSEATYESGFVIDKFPISRPNLTFSTLTVSNMSPEDSSIYLCSVGEAQGVVITEAFFGQGTRLTVV.

This clonotype was found a few times. This chain uses TRBV2 with TRBJ2-3; weak D call: TRBD2 (6 bases). V was shortened by 5 bases and J by 0 bases, with 15 bases between the two germline ends. The CDR3 loop spans 16 amino acids. Germline CDR1 SNHLY, CDR2 FYNNEI. The CDR3 coding sequence is TGTGCCAGCAGTCCCAGGCCAGCGGGTAGCACAGATACGCAGTATTTT. Its protein is CASSPRPAGSTDTQYF.

This clonotype has a handful of counts. This chain joins TRBV19 and TRBJ2-2, with 8 bases identical to TRBD1. The CDR3 is 15 residues long. After removal of 6 bases from V and 2 bases from J, the junction contained 5 bases not matched to a gene. Germline-derived CDR1 and CDR2 are LNHDA and SQIVND (reference sequence). The CDR3: CASRLDRVNTGELFF. CDR3 nucleotides: TGTGCCAGTAGGCTGGACAGGGTTAACACCGGGGAGCTGTTTTTT.

V gene TRBV20-1 combines with J gene TRBJ1-4; no definite D call. V dropped 5 bases and J dropped 2 bases, with 15 bases sitting between them. The CDR3 covers 15 residues. The germline gives CDR1 DFQATT, CDR2 SNEGSKA (reference sequence). DNA of the CDR3: TGCAGTGCTCCCCCCGGTGGTTTGACTAATGAAAAACTGTTTTTT. As protein: CSAPPGGLTNEKLFF.

This clonotype has more than one count but fewer than ten. The V call is TRBV7-2, the J call TRBJ2-7, with TRBD2 as a possible D gene (6 bases). There are 12 residues in the CDR3. Trimming removed 1 base from V and 9 bases from J, with 10 bases in between. Looked up from germline, CDR1 is SGHTA and CDR2 is FQGNSA. CDR3 nucleotides: TGTGCCAGCAGCTTAGGTTTGGGGGGGCAGTACTTC. It translates to CASSLGLGGQYF.

V gene TRBV20-1 combines with J gene TRBJ2-2, with 8 bases lining up with TRBD1. Germline CDR1 reads DFQATT; CDR2 reads SNEGSKA (reference sequence). This CDR3 spans 14 amino acids. The junction had 3 bases not matched to a gene; V was cut back by 3 bases and J by 3 bases. The CDR3 DNA sequence: TGCAGTGCTAGTGACAGGGGCCACACCGGGGAGCTGTTTTTT. Encoded protein: CSASDRGHTGELFF.

This clonotype has just a few counts. The rearrangement uses TRBV7-9 and TRBJ1-2, with TRBD1 matching over 7 bases. The CDR3 spans 14 residues. Germline lookup yields CDR1 SEHNR and CDR2 FQNEAQ (reference sequence). J gave up 6 bases and V 5 bases, and 9 bases lay outside the gene matches. CDR3 amino acids: CASSTTGFVDGYTF. The CDR3 DNA sequence: TGTGCCAGCAGCACGACAGGGTTCGTCGATGGCTACACCTTC.

This clonotype has just a few counts. The chain links TRBV11-2 to TRBJ1-1; D is unclear. This CDR3 spans 14 amino acids. V was cut by 3 bases and J by 1 base, with 9 bases left in between. Per germline, CDR1 SGHAT and CDR2 FQNNGV. CDR3 sequence (DNA): TGTGCCAGCAGCTTGGGCCTCCGGAACACTGAAGCTTTCTTT. This translates into CASSLGLRNTEAFF.

This clonotype has ten or more counts. V is TRBV28 and J is TRBJ2-3; 8 nucleotides line up with TRBD2. The germline CDR1 and CDR2 sequences are MDHEN and SYDVKM. The V and J ends lost 11 bases and 4 bases, in that order; junction bases with no gene match: 11. The CDR3 runs to 14 residues. The CDR3 protein is CAPGGPSRADTQYF. CDR3 bases: TGTGCCCCGGGGGGGCCCTCGAGGGCAGATACGCAGTATTTT.

In the case of this clonotype: This sequence may be a read error, since a much larger clone differs from it by one base. V is TRBV5-5 and J is TRBJ1-2; D is ambiguous. This CDR3 is built from 16 residues. Between the trimmed V and J ends, which lost 0 bases and 3 bases, there was a span of 15 bases. Germline V CDR1 and CDR2: SGHKS, YYEKEE (reference sequence). Written as DNA, the CDR3 is TGTGCCAGCAGCTTGGTCAATCATGGTTCGGACTATGGCTACACCTTC. As protein: CASSLVNHGSDYGYTF.

The chain employs TRBV7-2 and TRBJ2-5; 11 nucleotides match TRBD2. There are 18 residues in the CDR3. Germline V gives CDR1 SGHTA, CDR2 FQGNSA. The junction had 7 bases not matched to a gene; V was cut back by 1 base and J by 0 bases. The CDR3 DNA is TGTGCCAGCAGCTTAGGCTTACTAGCGGGGGCGTACCAAGAGACCCAGTACTTC. Translation gives CASSLGLLAGAYQETQYF.

This clonotype was detected ten times or more. The genes are TRBV10-2 and TRBJ2-3; 13 nucleotides agree with TRBD2. CDR1 is WSHSY and CDR2 is SAAADI in the germline V gene. Trimming at V came to 3 bases and at J to 0 bases, leaving 6 bases not matched to a gene. This CDR3 comprises 18 residues. This chain's CDR3 is CASSDLGLAGPSTDTQYF. CDR3 coding DNA: TGCGCCAGCAGTGACCTGGGACTAGCGGGGCCTAGCACAGATACGCAGTATTTT.

This clonotype was counted many times. The chain employs TRBV12-3 or TRBV12-4 and TRBJ1-1; D might be TRBD1 (6 bases). CDR3 length: 15 residues. Trimming removed 5 bases from V and 5 bases from J, with 18 bases in between. CDR3 DNA sequence: TGTGCCAGCAGTAGCGCGAGGGGGTTAAGGACTGAAGCTTTCTTT. Its protein is CASSSARGLRTEAFF.